The entry below gives a single T cell receptor beta chain sequence along with its context. Antigen: not known. The record originates from a study of Ad26.COV2.S vaccination and SARS-CoV-2 variants. Findings and limits, study-wide: Possible underestimation of total T cell responses by the TCR breadth and depth analyses was noted.

The treatment here: about 20 received Ad26.COV2.S at low or high dose, single or two shots; 5 received placebo; per-sample allocation not given. Sampling occurred on day 63 after the first vaccine or placebo injection. Immunization relied on an Ad26 vector, which expressed Wuhan-strain SARS-CoV-2 spike. Per germline, CDR1 LGHDT and CDR2 YNNKEL (reference sequence). V shed 3 bases and J 6 bases; nucleotides not matched to a gene: 6. There are 14 residues in the CDR3. Sequencing was performed with immunoSEQ multiplex PCR; in TCRdb, only in-frame clones are kept and a portion is missing. The repertoire includes some 450,000 clones, about 90% of them detected once, and around 4.2% sits in the top ten.

The rearrangement links TRBV3-1 (or the pseudogene TRBV3-2) to TRBJ1-1; 8 bases agree with TRBD1. The material was peripheral blood, obtained in a trial of Ad26.COV2.S vaccine versus placebo. The sequence was collected from a person between 18 and 65 years old who received the Ad26.COV2.S COVID-19 vaccine or a placebo. CDR3 amino acids: CASSHRDRYSEAFF. The DNA of the CDR3 is TGTGCCAGCAGCCACCGGGACAGGTACTCTGAAGCTTTCTTT.